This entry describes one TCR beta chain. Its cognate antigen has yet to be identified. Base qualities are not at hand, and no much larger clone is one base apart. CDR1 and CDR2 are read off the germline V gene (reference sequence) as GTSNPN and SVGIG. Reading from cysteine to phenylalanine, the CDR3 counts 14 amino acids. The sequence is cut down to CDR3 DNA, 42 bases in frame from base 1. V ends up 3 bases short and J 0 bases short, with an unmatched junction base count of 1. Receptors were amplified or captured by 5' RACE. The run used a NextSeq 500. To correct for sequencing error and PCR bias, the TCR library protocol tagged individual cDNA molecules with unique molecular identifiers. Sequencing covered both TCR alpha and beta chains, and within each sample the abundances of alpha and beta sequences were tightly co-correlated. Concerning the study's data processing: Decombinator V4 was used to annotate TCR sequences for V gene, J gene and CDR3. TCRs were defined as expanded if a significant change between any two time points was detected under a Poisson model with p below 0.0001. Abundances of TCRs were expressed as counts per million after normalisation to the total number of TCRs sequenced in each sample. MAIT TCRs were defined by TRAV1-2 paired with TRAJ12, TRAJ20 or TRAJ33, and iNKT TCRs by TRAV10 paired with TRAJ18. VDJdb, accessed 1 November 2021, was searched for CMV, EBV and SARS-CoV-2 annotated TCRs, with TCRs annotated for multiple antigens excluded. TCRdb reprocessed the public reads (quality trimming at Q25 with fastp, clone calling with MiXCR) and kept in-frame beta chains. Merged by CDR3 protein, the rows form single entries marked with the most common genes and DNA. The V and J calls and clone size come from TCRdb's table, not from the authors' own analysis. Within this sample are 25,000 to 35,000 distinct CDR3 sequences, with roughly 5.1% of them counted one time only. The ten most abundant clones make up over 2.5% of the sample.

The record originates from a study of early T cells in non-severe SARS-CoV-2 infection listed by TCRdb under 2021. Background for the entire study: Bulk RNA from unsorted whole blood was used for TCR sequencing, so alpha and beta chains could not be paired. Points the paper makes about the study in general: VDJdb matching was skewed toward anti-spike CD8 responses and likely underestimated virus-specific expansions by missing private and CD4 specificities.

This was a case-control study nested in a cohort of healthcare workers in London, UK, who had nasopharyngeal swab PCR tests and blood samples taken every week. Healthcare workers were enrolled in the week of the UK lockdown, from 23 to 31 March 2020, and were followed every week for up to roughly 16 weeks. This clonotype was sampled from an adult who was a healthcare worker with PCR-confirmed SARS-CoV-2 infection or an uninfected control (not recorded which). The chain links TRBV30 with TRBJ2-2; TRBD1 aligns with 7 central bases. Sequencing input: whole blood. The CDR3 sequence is CAWRGGANTGELFF. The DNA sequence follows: TGTGCCTGGAGAGGGGGCGCGAACACCGGGGAGCTGTTTTTT.